These 23 T cell receptor beta chains came from one sample sequenced in a study of regulatory T cells in long-lasting Graves disease. According to the study, TCR beta libraries were built with iRepertoire HTBI primers and CDR3-region Arm-PCR. MiXCR, run by TCRdb on the multiplex PCR reads, gives a single entry per CDR3 protein. The sample has around 460,000 distinct CDR3 sequences; approximately 23% are singletons. Time point here: persistent/refractory GD, antithyroid drugs over 5 years with positive TRAb. Making the TCR library involved RNA that had been extracted from PBMCs. The source was peripheral blood mononuclear cells (PBMCs), collected when the disease was refractory, from a patient treated with antithyroid drugs. Receptor source: a female donor with Graves disease.

The chain joins TRBV25-1 to TRBJ2-2; a possible D gene is TRBD2 (6 bases). Trimming shortened V by 5 bases and J by 0 bases, and 10 bases separated the two germline ends. The CDR3 sequence is 15 residues long. The germline V gene has CDR1 MGHDK and CDR2 SYGVNS. CDR3 region: CASSLPGANTGELFF. The CDR3 DNA reads TGTGCCAGCAGTTTACCGGGGGCGAACACCGGGGAGCTGTTTTTT.

This sequence joins TRBV6-2 or TRBV6-3 and TRBJ2-7; D is perhaps TRBD2 (5 bases). Looked up from germline, CDR1 is MNHEY and CDR2 is SVGEGT. Trimming shortened V by 2 bases and J by 6 bases, and 8 bases separated the two germline ends. The CDR3 loop spans 12 amino acids. The DNA for the CDR3 is TGTGCCAGCAGTTACACACGGGGCGAGCAGTACTTC. It codes for CASSYTRGEQYF.

The chain carries TRBV27 and TRBJ1-5; TRBD1 matches 7 bases. V lost 0 bases and J lost 3; bases outside the gene matches: 5. This CDR3 comprises 16 residues. Germline-derived CDR1 and CDR2 are MNHEY and SMNVEV (reference sequence). The CDR3 nucleotides are TGTGCCAGCAGTTTATCGCGCAGGGGGTTCAATCAGCCCCAGCATTTT. Translation: CASSLSRRGFNQPQHF.

The rearrangement joins TRBV20-1 to TRBJ1-4; weak D call: TRBD1 (6 bases). CDR1 is DFQATT, CDR2 SNEGSKA, per germline (reference sequence). This CDR3 contains 15 residues. V shed 1 base and J shed 4 bases, with 13 bases lying between them. CDR3 residues: CSARATRGYNEKLFF. CDR3 in DNA: TGCAGTGCTAGAGCGACCAGGGGTTATAATGAAAAACTGTTTTTT.

Comment on this clonotype: The conserved closing phenylalanine or tryptophan is absent in this CDR3, likely reflecting a read error. The chain joins TRBV2 to TRBJ1-1; no clear D gene. The CDR3 runs 14 residues. CDR1 SNHLY and CDR2 FYNNEI come from the germline V gene. Trimming shortened V by 7 bases and J by 5 bases, and 17 bases separated the two germline ends. CDR3 DNA sequence: TGTGCCAGCACCGTGACACCCGAGGCGACTGAAGCTTTCTCT. This translates into CASTVTPEATEAFS.

The chain uses TRBV19 and TRBJ1-4, with D tentatively TRBD1 (6 bases). Germline V CDR1 and CDR2: LNHDA, SQIVND (reference sequence). The V gene lost 5 bases and the J gene lost 6 bases, with 16 bases spanning the gap. The CDR3 runs to 15 residues. CDR3 amino acids: CASSLRGDGDEKLFF. DNA of the CDR3: TGTGCCAGTAGTCTTAGGGGGGACGGTGATGAAAAACTGTTTTTT. Drawing the rest from reference TRBV19 and TRBJ1-4, the complete variable domain is DGGITQSPKYLFRKEGQNVTLSCEQNLNHDAMYWYRQDPGQGLRLIYYSQIVNDFQKGDIAEGYSVSREKKESFPLTVTSAQKNPTAFYLCASSLRGDGDEKLFFGSGTQLSVL.

V is TRBV7-9 and J is TRBJ2-7, with a tentative D call TRBD1 (5 bases). The germline V and J ends were trimmed by 8 bases and 3 bases, with 11 bases remaining between them. The germline V gene has CDR1 SEHNR and CDR2 FQNEAQ (reference sequence). The CDR3 contains 12 residues. CDR3 region: CASGASFYEQYF. The DNA for the CDR3 is TGTGCCAGCGGGGCCTCTTTCTACGAGCAGTACTTC.

This clonotype was observed at least ten times. The chain joins TRBV12-3 or TRBV12-4 to TRBJ2-5; D remains ambiguous. Trimming took 1 base from V and 5 from J, leaving 8 bases between them. This CDR3 has 13 amino acids. DNA for the CDR3: TGTGCCAGCAGTTTAGAGGGTCCGGAGACCCAGTACTTC. As protein: CASSLEGPETQYF.

This clonotype turned up a few times. The CDR3 DNA is TGCAGTGCTGCGGACAGGGGCTATAATTCACCCCTCCACTTT. Its translation is CSAADRGYNSPLHF. The chain uses TRBV20-1 and TRBJ1-6, with 9 bases identical to TRBD1. Trimming cost V 5 bases and J 3 bases; bases outside gene matches: 2. Germline CDR1 is DFQATT and CDR2 is SNEGSKA (reference sequence). The CDR3 length is 14 residues.

Here the CDR3 DNA reads TGTGCCAGCAGTTTAGGGGACAGGCTTAATCAGCCCCAGCATTTT. Its translation is CASSLGDRLNQPQHF. The rearrangement joins TRBV12-3 or TRBV12-4 to TRBJ1-5; 8 bases map to TRBD1. Trimming took 1 base from V and 4 from J; bases not matched to a gene: 3. The CDR3 spans 15 residues.

The table lists this clonotype with a few counts. V usage is TRBV12-3 or TRBV12-4 and J usage is TRBJ2-2; 9 bases fit TRBD2. The V gene end was trimmed by 5 bases and the J gene end by 5 bases; junction bases not matched to a gene: 6. This CDR3 is 15 amino acids long. The CDR3 sequence is CASSESGRRTGELFF. The CDR3 DNA follows: TGTGCCAGCAGTGAAAGCGGGAGGAGGACCGGGGAGCTGTTTTTT.

The V call is TRBV11-2, the J call TRBJ1-5; TRBD1 might be the D (5 bases). Germline V lookup: CDR1 SGHAT, CDR2 FQNNGV. Trimming shortened V by 0 bases and J by 1 base, and 7 bases separated the two germline ends. The CDR3 spans 15 residues. CDR3 region: CASSLDAGSNQPQHF. The CDR3 coding sequence is TGTGCCAGCAGCTTAGATGCAGGGAGCAATCAGCCCCAGCATTTT. Filled out from reference TRBV11-2 and TRBJ1-5, the complete variable domain reads EAGVAQSPRYKIIEKRQSVAFWCNPISGHATLYWYQQILGQGPKLLIQFQNNGVVDDSQLPKDRFSAERLKGVDSTLKIQPAKLEDSAVYLCASSLDAGSNQPQHFGDGTRLSIL.

This clonotype was seen at least ten times. The gene calls are TRBV11-1 and TRBJ2-5; 7 bases are a match to TRBD2. V shed 0 bases, J shed 3 bases, and the junction held 1 base outside the gene matches. The CDR3 runs to 14 residues. CDR1 and CDR2 (germline): SGHAT, FQDESV (reference sequence). The CDR3 region has the DNA TGTGCCAGCAGCTTAGCCCTAGCGGAAGAGACCCAGTACTTC. It encodes CASSLALAEETQYF. Supplemented by reference TRBV11-1 and TRBJ2-5, the full variable domain reads EAEVAQSPRYKITEKSQAVAFWCDPISGHATLYWYRQILGQGPELLVQFQDESVVDDSQLPKDRFSAERLKGVDSTLKIQPAELGDSAMYLCASSLALAEETQYFGPGTRLLVL.

This clonotype was seen a handful of times. The chain employs TRBV7-2 and TRBJ2-2; 8 nucleotides agree with TRBD1. This CDR3 is 14 amino acids long. J was trimmed by 4 bases and V by 4 bases; bases with no gene match: 2. Per germline, CDR1 SGHTA and CDR2 FQGNSA. CDR3 amino acids: CASSSGGSTGELFF. CDR3 in DNA: TGTGCCAGCAGCTCAGGGGGCAGCACCGGGGAGCTGTTTTTT. The entire variable domain, with the rest obtained from reference TRBV7-2 and TRBJ2-2, is as follows: GAGVSQSPSNKVTEKGKDVELRCDPISGHTALYWYRQSLGQGLEFLIYFQGNSAPDKSGLPSDRFSAERTGGSVSTLTIQRTQQEDSAVYLCASSSGGSTGELFFGEGSRLTVL.

This clonotype was seen only a few times. CDR3 protein: CASSLGFWQGTGEQYF. The CDR3 coding sequence is TGTGCCAGCAGCTTAGGATTTTGGCAGGGGACGGGCGAGCAGTACTTC. This rearrangement joins TRBV7-9 to TRBJ2-7, with a possible D match to TRBD1 (6 bases). Trimming cost V 1 base and J 6 bases, with 19 bases left between them. Germline CDR1 is SEHNR and CDR2 is FQNEAQ (reference sequence). The CDR3 has 16 residues.

The V gene is TRBV28, the J gene TRBJ1-1, with D hard to call. CDR3 length equals 15 residues. CDR1 MDHEN and CDR2 SYDVKM come from the germline V gene. Trimming removed 6 bases at V and 3 bases at J, with 17 bases between. In DNA, the CDR3 is TGTGCCAGCAGCTCCGGCCCTGCCTTGGACACTGAAGCTTTCTTT. Its translation is CASSSGPALDTEAFF. Variable domain in full (rest from reference TRBV28 and TRBJ1-1): DVKVTQSSRYLVKRTGEKVFLECVQDMDHENMFWYRQDPGLGLRLIYFSYDVKMKEKGDIPEGYSVSREKKERFSLILESASTNQTSMYLCASSSGPALDTEAFFGQGTRLTVV.

The table lists this clonotype with a few counts. The J gene is TRBJ2-7, the V gene TRBV7-6, with D perhaps matching TRBD2 (6 bases). The CDR3 is 15 amino acids. The germline V and J ends were trimmed by 5 bases and 0 bases, with 14 bases remaining between them. Germline-derived CDR1 and CDR2 are SGHVS and FNYEAQ. CDR3 loop: CASSQSPGSSYEQYF. CDR3 bases: TGTGCCAGCAGCCAGAGTCCCGGGAGCTCCTACGAGCAGTACTTC.

This clonotype was found many times. The chain recombines TRBV28 with TRBJ1-5; D is unresolved. The CDR3 has 13 amino acids. With 7 bases removed from V and 6 bases from J, the gap between germline ends came to 13 bases. Germline lookup yields CDR1 MDHEN and CDR2 SYDVKM. The CDR3 DNA reads TGTGCCAGCACCCTAAGGGTGCGTCAGCCCCAGCATTTT. This gives the protein CASTLRVRQPQHF.

The gene calls are TRBV12-3 or TRBV12-4 and TRBJ2-5, with D possibly TRBD2 on 6 matching bases. The ends were cut back, 4 bases at V and 0 bases at J, with 12 bases in the middle. The CDR3 totals 15 residues. This CDR3 is CASSYVAANQETQYF. The CDR3 bases are TGTGCCAGCAGTTATGTAGCGGCGAACCAAGAGACCCAGTACTTC.

The chain employs TRBV7-2 and TRBJ2-1; TRBD2 matches at 7 bases. The V gene end was trimmed by 4 bases and the J gene end by 8 bases; junction bases not matched to a gene: 8. CDR1 SGHTA and CDR2 FQGNSA come from the germline V gene. The CDR3 contains 14 residues. The CDR3 region has the DNA TGTGCCAGCAGCTCCCTCGTGGGGGGGTATGAGCAGTTCTTC. Translated, it gives CASSSLVGGYEQFF.

J is TRBJ2-1 and V is TRBV7-9; D may match TRBD1 or TRBD2 (6 bases each). V gave up 1 base and J gave up 9 bases, with 10 bases separating them. Germline CDR1 is SEHNR and CDR2 is FQNEAQ (reference sequence). The length of the CDR3 is 13 residues. The CDR3, as DNA: TGTGCCAGCAGCTTAGGGGGGCGGGGTGAGCAGTTCTTC. It specifies CASSLGGRGEQFF. Complete variable domain (other parts from reference TRBV7-9 and TRBJ2-1): DTGVSQNPRHKITKRGQNVTFRCDPISEHNRLYWYRQTLGQGPEFLTYFQNEAQLEKSRLLSDRFSAERPKGSFSTLEIQRTEQGDSAMYLCASSLGGRGEQFFGPGTRLTVL.

The chain links TRBV7-9 to TRBJ2-1, with 7 nucleotides matching TRBD1. Germline V lookup: CDR1 SEHNR, CDR2 FQNEAQ (reference sequence). This CDR3 region has 14 residues. Trimming at V came to 5 bases and at J to 4 bases, leaving 5 bases not matched to a gene. The CDR3 region is CASSPKGQYNEQFF. CDR3 bases: TGTGCCAGCAGCCCTAAGGGACAGTACAATGAGCAGTTCTTC.

The chain recombines TRBV6-5 with TRBJ2-2; TRBD1 is a possible D gene (5 bases). Looked up from germline, CDR1 is MNHEY and CDR2 is SVGAGI. The CDR3 is 14 residues long. The V end lost 1 base, the J end lost 6 bases, and 9 bases lay between the germline ends. This CDR3 is CASSYLGRSGELFF. The CDR3 nucleotides read TGTGCCAGCAGTTACTTGGGGCGTTCCGGGGAGCTGTTTTTT.